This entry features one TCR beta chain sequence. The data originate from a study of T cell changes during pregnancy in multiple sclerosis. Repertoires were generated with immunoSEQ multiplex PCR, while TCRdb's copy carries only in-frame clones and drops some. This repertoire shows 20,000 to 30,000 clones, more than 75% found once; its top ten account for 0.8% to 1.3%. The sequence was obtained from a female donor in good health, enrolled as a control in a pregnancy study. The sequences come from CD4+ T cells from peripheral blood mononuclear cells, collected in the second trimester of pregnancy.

The DNA for the CDR3 is TGTGCCAGCAGTTCACAGGGGGACTCCTACAATGAGCAGTTCTTC. This sequence encodes CASSSQGDSYNEQFF. This chain joins TRBV6-1 and TRBJ2-1; TRBD1 aligns across 8 bases. The CDR3 runs to 15 residues. J lost 0 bases, V lost 5 bases, and 3 bases had no gene match. Germline V CDR1 and CDR2: MNHNS, SASEGT.